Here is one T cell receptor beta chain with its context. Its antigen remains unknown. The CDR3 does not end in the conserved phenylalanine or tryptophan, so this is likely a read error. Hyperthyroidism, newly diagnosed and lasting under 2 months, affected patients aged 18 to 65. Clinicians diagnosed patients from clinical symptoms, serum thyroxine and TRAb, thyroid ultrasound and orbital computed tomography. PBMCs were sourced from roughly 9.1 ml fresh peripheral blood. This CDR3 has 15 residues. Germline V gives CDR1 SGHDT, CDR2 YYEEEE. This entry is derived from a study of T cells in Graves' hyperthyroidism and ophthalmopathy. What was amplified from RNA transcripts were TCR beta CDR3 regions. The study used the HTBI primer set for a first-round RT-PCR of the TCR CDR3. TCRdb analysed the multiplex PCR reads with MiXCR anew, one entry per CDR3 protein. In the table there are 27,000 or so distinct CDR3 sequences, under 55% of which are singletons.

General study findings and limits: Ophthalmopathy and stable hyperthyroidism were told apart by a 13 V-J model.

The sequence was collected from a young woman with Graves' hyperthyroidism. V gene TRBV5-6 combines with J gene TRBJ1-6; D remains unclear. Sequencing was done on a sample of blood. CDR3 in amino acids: CANSFLGRDNSPLHS. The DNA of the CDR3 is TGTGCCAACAGCTTCTTGGGCAGAGATAATTCACCCCTCCACTCT.